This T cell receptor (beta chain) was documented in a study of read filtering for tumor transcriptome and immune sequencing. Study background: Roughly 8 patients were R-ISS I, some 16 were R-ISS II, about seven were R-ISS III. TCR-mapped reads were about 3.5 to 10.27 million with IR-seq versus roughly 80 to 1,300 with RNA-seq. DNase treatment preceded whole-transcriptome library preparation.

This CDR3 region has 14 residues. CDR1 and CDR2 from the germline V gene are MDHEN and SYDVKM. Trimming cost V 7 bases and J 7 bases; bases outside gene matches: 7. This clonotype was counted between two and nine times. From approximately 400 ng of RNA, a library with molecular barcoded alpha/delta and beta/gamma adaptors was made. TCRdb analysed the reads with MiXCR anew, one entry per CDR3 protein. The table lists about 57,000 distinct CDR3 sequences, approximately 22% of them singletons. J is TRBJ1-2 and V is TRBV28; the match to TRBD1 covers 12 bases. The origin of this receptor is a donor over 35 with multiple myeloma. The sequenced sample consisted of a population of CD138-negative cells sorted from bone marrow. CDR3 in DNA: TGTGCCAGCACCGAGGGACAGGGGGCCGGTGGCTACACCTTC. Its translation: CASTEGQGAGGYTF.